This T cell receptor beta chain was identified during a study of CD8 T cells in ankylosing spondylitis. A word on this clonotype: Its antigen remains unidentified.

Study-wide results and limits: Relatively rare in peripheral blood, disease-linked clones were also CD8+. The study identified a TCR beta motif of several highly homologous variants that appeared characteristic of ankylosing spondylitis blood.

TCRdb independently ran MiXCR on the 5' RACE reads; one entry per CDR3 protein. This table has under 200,000 distinct CDR3 sequences, roughly 11% appearing once. The CDR3 runs 13 residues. Germline trimming cut 5 bases from V and 4 bases from J; bases unmatched to any gene: 3. Germline V gene lookup returns CDR1 SGHTA and CDR2 FQGNSA. The chain uses TRBV7-2 and TRBJ2-5; TRBD1 aligns across 8 bases. The clonotype was recovered from a male donor with ankylosing spondylitis or in good health (not recorded which). Sequenced input: blood, either unsorted or a sorted T cell fraction (not recorded which). The CDR3 sequence is CASSRTGGETQYF. The CDR3 bases are TGTGCCAGCAGCCGTACAGGGGGAGAGACCCAGTACTTC.